Listed here is a single T cell receptor beta chain. The CDR3 has 13 amino acids. Per germline, CDR1 SNHLY and CDR2 FYNNEI. With 7 bases clipped from V and 6 bases from J, the junction kept 8 bases outside the gene matches. In the authors' methods: Scientists estimated how many nucleated cells there were by amplifying reference gene primers. TCRdb's copy holds only in-frame clones and misses some; the assay was immunoSEQ multiplex PCR. V and J calls and clone size are those listed in that table; D and trimming were worked out from the DNA. The profile shows approximately 310,000 clones, about nine tenths of them singletons. The sample originates from a study of blood T cell repertoires in COVID-19. The overall study: Italy, Spain and the United States were the sources of the convalescent and acute COVID-19 samples. T cells, B-cell-depleted T cells, or PBMCs supplied cDNA or gDNA.

The sample was peripheral blood. The receptor was isolated from a man aged 45-60 years with active or convalescent COVID-19. The chain is built from TRBV2 and TRBJ1-1; 7 bases are a match to TRBD1. CDR3 DNA: TGTGCCAGCATCTGGGACACAGGGGCTGAAGCTTTCTTT. This sequence encodes CASIWDTGAEAFF.